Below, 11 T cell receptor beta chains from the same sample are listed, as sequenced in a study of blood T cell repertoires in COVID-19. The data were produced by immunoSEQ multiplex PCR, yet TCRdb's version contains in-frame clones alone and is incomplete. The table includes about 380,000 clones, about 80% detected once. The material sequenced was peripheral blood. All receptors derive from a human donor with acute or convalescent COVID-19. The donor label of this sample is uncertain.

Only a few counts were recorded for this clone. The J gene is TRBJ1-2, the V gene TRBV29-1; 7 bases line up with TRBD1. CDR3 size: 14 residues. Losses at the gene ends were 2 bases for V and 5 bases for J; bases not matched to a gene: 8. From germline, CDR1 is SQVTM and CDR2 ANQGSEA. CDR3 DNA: TGCAGCGTTGAATTCCGGGGGACAGTATATGGCTACACCTTC. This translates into CSVEFRGTVYGYTF.

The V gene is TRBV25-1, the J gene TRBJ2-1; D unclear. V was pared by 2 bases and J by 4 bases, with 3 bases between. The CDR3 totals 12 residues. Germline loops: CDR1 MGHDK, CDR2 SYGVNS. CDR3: CASSEQYNEQFF. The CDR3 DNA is TGTGCCAGCAGTGAACAATACAATGAGCAGTTCTTC.

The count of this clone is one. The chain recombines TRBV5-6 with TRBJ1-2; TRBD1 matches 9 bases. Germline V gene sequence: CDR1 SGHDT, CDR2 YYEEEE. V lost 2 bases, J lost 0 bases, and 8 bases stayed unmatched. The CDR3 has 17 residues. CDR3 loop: CASSFGTGLRANYGYTF. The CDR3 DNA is TGTGCCAGCAGCTTCGGGACAGGGTTACGGGCTAACTATGGCTACACCTTC.

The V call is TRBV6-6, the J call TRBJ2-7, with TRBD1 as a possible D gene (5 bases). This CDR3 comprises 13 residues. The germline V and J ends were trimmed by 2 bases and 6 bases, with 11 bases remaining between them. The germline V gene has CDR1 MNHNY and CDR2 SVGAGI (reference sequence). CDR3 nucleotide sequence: TGTGCCAGCAGTTACCCGAGACAGTCCGAGCAGTACTTC. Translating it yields CASSYPRQSEQYF.

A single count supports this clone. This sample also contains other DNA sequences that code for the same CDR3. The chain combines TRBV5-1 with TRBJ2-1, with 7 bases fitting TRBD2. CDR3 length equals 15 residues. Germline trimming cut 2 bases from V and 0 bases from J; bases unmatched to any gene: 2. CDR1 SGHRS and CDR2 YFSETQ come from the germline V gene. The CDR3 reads CASSLGGSSYNEQFF. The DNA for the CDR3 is TGCGCCAGCAGCTTAGGCGGGAGCTCCTACAATGAGCAGTTCTTC.

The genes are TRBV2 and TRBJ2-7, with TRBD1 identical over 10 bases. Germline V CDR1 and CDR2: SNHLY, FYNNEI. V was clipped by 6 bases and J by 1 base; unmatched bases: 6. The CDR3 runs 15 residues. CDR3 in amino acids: CASREPGQGSYEQYF. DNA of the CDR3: TGTGCCAGCAGGGAACCGGGACAGGGGTCCTACGAGCAGTACTTC.

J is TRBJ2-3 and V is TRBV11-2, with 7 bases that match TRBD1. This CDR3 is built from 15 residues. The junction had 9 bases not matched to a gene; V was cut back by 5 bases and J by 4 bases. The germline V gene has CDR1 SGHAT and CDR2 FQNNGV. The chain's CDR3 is CASSLRQGSSDTQYF. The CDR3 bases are TGTGCCAGCAGCCTAAGACAGGGCAGCTCAGATACGCAGTATTTT.

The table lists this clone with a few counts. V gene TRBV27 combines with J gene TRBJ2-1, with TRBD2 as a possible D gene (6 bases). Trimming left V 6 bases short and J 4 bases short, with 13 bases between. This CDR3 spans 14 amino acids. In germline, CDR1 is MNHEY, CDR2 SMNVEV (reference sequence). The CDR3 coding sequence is TGTGCCAGCAGGCGATCGGGAGCTTACAATGAGCAGTTCTTC. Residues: CASRRSGAYNEQFF.

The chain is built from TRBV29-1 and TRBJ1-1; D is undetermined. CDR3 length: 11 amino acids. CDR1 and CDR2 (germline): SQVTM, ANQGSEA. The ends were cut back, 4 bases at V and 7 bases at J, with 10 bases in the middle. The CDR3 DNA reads TGCAGCGTTGGAGTCTCTGGTGAAGCTTTCTTT. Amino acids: CSVGVSGEAFF.

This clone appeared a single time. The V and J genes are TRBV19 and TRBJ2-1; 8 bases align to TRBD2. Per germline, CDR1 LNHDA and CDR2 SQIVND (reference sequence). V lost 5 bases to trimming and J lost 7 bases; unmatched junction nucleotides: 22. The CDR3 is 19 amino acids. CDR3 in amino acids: CASSLRLAGRVGAGNEQFF. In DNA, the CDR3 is TGTGCCAGTAGTCTACGATTAGCGGGGAGGGTCGGCGCGGGGAATGAGCAGTTCTTC.

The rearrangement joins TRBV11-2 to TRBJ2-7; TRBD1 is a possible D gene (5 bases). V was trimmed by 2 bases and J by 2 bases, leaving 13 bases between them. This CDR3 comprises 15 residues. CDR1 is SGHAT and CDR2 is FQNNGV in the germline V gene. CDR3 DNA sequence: TGTGCCAGCAGCTTACTCCCAGGGATGACCTACGAGCAGTACTTC. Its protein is CASSLLPGMTYEQYF.